These T cell receptor beta chains were read from a single sample in a study of shared clonotypes between healthy human individuals. Method: immunoSEQ multiplex PCR; TCRdb's copy keeps in-frame clones and lacks some. The data show 2,500,000 or so clones, just over 90% seen once. The material sequenced was naive CD4+ T cells sorted from blood. These receptors originate from a man younger than 35 in good health. Each CDR3 is given with its conserved first and last residue. A D gene is named only where the DNA matches it firmly. The listing skips clone size in some rows; elsewhere it reads once, few, many or a size class.

len	v_gene	j_gene	d_gene	abundance	CDR3aa	CDR3nt
15	TRBV7-6	TRBJ2-2	-	-	CASRSDYGRPGELFF	TGTGCCAGCAGGTCCGATTACGGCCGCCCCGGGGAGCTGTTTTTT
15	TRBV5-1	TRBJ2-3	TRBD2	-	CASRKAGSSTDTQYF	TGCGCCAGCAGAAAAGCGGGATCTAGCACAGATACGCAGTATTTT
16	TRBV5-1	TRBJ2-1	-	-	CASSLEVLPVPNEQFF	TGCGCCAGCAGCTTGGAGGTCCTTCCGGTCCCCAATGAGCAGTTCTTC
16	TRBV27	TRBJ1-5	TRBD1	-	CATRAMLGQGAQPQHF	TGTGCCACCCGGGCGATGCTTGGACAGGGGGCCCAGCCCCAGCATTTT
12	TRBV12-5	TRBJ1-1	-	-	CASGFGITEAFF	TGTGCTAGTGGTTTTGGGATCACTGAAGCTTTCTTT
14	TRBV30	TRBJ1-5	-	-	CAWGRRGSGQPQHF	TGTGCCTGGGGAAGAAGGGGCTCGGGTCAGCCCCAGCATTTT
14	TRBV5-1	TRBJ2-5	TRBD1	-	CASSHTGGLETQYF	TGCGCCAGCAGTCATACAGGGGGCCTAGAGACCCAGTACTTC
16	TRBV11-2	TRBJ2-5	-	-	CASSSLQGLRGETQYF	TGTGCCAGCAGCTCCTTACAGGGACTTCGGGGAGAGACCCAGTACTTC
14	TRBV2	TRBJ2-3	TRBD1	-	CASSGQGIAYTQYF	TGTGCCAGCAGTGGACAGGGAATAGCATATACGCAGTATTTT
14	TRBV25-1	TRBJ2-7	TRBD1	-	CASSFLDRAYEQYF	TGTGCCAGCAGTTTCCTGGACAGGGCCTACGAGCAGTACTTC
14	TRBV5-1	TRBJ1-5	-	-	CASSTESGNQPQHF	TGCGCCAGTAGTACAGAGTCAGGCAATCAGCCCCAGCATTTT
15	TRBV7-8	TRBJ2-7	-	-	CASSLVGGSLYEQYF	TGTGCCAGCAGCTTAGTGGGCGGCAGCCTCTACGAGCAGTACTTC
14	TRBV28	TRBJ1-5	TRBD1	-	CASQQGAGNQPQHF	TGTGCCAGCCAACAGGGGGCCGGCAATCAGCCCCAGCATTTT
19	TRBV11-2	TRBJ2-1	TRBD2	-	CASSLDSTSGRVSYNEQFF	TGTGCCAGCAGCTTAGATTCGACTAGCGGGAGGGTCTCCTACAATGAGCAGTTCTTC
16	TRBV27	TRBJ2-7	-	-	CASSPNNLGRAYEQYF	TGTGCCAGCAGTCCAAATAACCTGGGACGGGCCTACGAGCAGTACTTC
16	TRBV9	TRBJ1-4	-	-	CASSAGYFSTNEKLFF	TGTGCCAGCAGCGCCGGTTATTTCTCGACTAATGAAAAACTGTTTTTT
14	TRBV11-2	TRBJ2-1	-	-	CASNQAGSYNEQFF	TGTGCCAGCAATCAGGCGGGGTCCTACAATGAGCAGTTCTTC
14	TRBV9	TRBJ2-1	TRBD2	few	CASSTSGSYNEQFF	TGTGCCAGCAGTACTAGCGGCTCCTACAATGAGCAGTTCTTC
16	TRBV11-3	TRBJ2-2	TRBD1	-	CASSYGTGIYTGELFF	TGTGCCAGCAGCTACGGGACAGGGATTTACACCGGGGAGCTGTTTTTT
14	TRBV10-2	TRBJ2-2	-	-	CASSPSSNTGELFF	TGCGCCAGCAGTCCCAGTTCGAACACCGGGGAGCTGTTTTTT
18	TRBV18	TRBJ2-1	-	-	CASSRGLAVLDQYNEQFF	TGTGCCAGCTCACGGGGGCTGGCAGTGCTTGATCAGTACAATGAGCAGTTCTTC
15	TRBV27	TRBJ2-1	TRBD2	-	CASSLGLAGSNEQFF	TGTGCCAGCAGTTTAGGGCTAGCGGGTTCCAATGAGCAGTTCTTC
17	TRBV5-1	TRBJ2-3	TRBD2	-	CASSTGLAGASADTQYF	TGCGCCAGCAGCACCGGACTAGCGGGAGCTTCTGCAGATACGCAGTATTTT
16	TRBV19	TRBJ2-2	TRBD1	-	CASSRPRGQNTGELFF	TGTGCCAGTAGTAGGCCCAGGGGGCAAAACACCGGGGAGCTGTTTTTT
16	TRBV18	TRBJ2-7	-	-	CASSPTRLRASNEQYF	TGTGCCAGCTCACCAACGAGGCTTAGGGCAAGCAACGAGCAGTACTTC
14	TRBV6-6	TRBJ2-7	-	-	CASSYRDAGYEQYF	TGTGCCAGCAGTTACCGGGACGCCGGCTACGAGCAGTACTTC
14	TRBV6-5	TRBJ2-5	TRBD2	-	CATHGGLEKETQYF	TGTGCCACACACGGGGGACTAGAAAAAGAGACCCAGTACTTC
15	TRBV28	TRBJ2-7	-	-	CASSLMGLGRYEQYF	TGTGCCAGCAGTTTAATGGGACTGGGGAGATACGAGCAGTACTTC
15	TRBV27	TRBJ2-3	-	-	CASSPRRPSTDTQYF	TGTGCCAGCAGTCCCCGCCGACCTAGCACAGATACGCAGTATTTT
14	TRBV5-1	TRBJ1-4	-	-	CASSLGLANEKLFF	TGCGCCAGCAGCTTGGGTCTAGCTAATGAAAAACTGTTTTTT
15	TRBV19	TRBJ2-4	-	-	CASSPGALNKNIQYF	TGTGCCAGTAGCCCAGGGGCCTTAAACAAAAACATTCAGTACTTC
13	TRBV7-2	TRBJ2-5	TRBD1	-	CASSQQGKETQYF	TGTGCCAGCAGCCAACAGGGGAAGGAGACCCAGTACTTC
15	TRBV19	TRBJ2-1	TRBD2	-	CASSVGLAGADEQFF	TGTGCCAGTAGTGTGGGACTAGCGGGAGCCGATGAGCAGTTCTTC
13	TRBV6-5	TRBJ1-2	-	-	CASSYVAGDGYTF	TGTGCCAGCAGTTACGTGGCAGGGGATGGCTACACCTTC
16	TRBV12-5	TRBJ2-5	TRBD2	-	CASGFASGKVQETQYF	TGTGCTAGTGGTTTCGCTAGCGGGAAGGTGCAAGAGACCCAGTACTTC
14	TRBV5-1	TRBJ1-1	-	-	CASSPSTGNTEAFF	TGCGCCAGCAGCCCCTCGACAGGAAACACTGAAGCTTTCTTT
14	TRBV7-9	TRBJ2-5	-	-	CASSPRGLEETQYF	TGTGCCAGCAGCCCAAGAGGATTGGAAGAGACCCAGTACTTC